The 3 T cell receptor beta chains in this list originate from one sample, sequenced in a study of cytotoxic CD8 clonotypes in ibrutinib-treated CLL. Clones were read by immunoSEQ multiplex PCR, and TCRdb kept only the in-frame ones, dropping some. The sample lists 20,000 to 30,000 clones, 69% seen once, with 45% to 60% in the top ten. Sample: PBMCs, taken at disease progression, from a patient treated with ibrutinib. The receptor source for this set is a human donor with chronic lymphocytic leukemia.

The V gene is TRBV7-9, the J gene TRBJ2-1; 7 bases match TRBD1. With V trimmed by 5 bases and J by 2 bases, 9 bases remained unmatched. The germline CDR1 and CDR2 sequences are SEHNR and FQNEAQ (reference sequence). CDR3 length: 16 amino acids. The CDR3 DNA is TGTGCCAGCAGCCCAACAGGGGTCGCCACCTACAATGAGCAGTTCTTC. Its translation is CASSPTGVATYNEQFF.

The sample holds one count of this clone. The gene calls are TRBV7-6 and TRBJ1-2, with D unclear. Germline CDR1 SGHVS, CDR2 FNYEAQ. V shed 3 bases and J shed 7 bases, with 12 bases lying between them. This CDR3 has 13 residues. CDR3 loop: CASSFTTYGGYTF. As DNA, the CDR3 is TGTGCCAGCAGCTTCACTACCTACGGTGGCTACACCTTC. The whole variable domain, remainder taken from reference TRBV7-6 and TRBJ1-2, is GAGVSQSPRYKVTKRGQDVALRCDPISGHVSLYWYRQALGQGPEFLTYFNYEAQQDKSGLPNDRFSAERPEGSISTLTIQRTEQRDSAMYRCASSFTTYGGYTFGSGTRLTVV.

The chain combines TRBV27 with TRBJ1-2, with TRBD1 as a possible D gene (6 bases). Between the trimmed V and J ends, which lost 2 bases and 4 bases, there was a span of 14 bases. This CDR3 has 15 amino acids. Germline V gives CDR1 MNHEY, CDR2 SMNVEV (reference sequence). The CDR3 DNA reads TGTGCCAGCAGTTTAGCGCGGGGGACAATCTATGGCTACACCTTC. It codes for CASSLARGTIYGYTF.